The clone carrying this T cell receptor beta chain was recorded only once. As yet, its antigen is unknown. The study ran its PCR with 60 Vbeta and 13 Jbeta primers. Here immunoSEQ multiplex PCR was the method, and the copy in TCRdb shows in-frame clones only, minus some. The data show approximately 87,000 clones, approximately 81% seen once. The data belong to a study of cytomegalovirus exposure and HLA in healthy donors. Study-level results: Later analysis suggested links between common viral pathogens and several top significant clusters. The majority of TCR sequences were rare, yet some public TCRs appeared in many donors. Later analysis demonstrated an association between a missense DCLRE1C variant and TCR beta V- and J-gene trimming.

Germline V gives CDR1 KGHSH, CDR2 LQKENI. CDR3 length equals 14 residues. J lost 6 bases, V lost 1 base, and 0 bases had no gene match. The rearrangement links TRBV18 to TRBJ2-7; TRBD2 matches at 13 bases. Specimen: PBMCs. The receptor's source is a woman aged 70-85 years in good health and CMV-seropositive. The CDR3 reads CASSPRLAGGEQYF. CDR3 DNA sequence: TGTGCCAGCTCACCACGACTAGCGGGAGGCGAGCAGTACTTC. The full variable domain, in which reference TRBV18 and TRBJ2-7 provide the parts outside the CDR3, is NAGVMQNPRHLVRRRGQEARLRCSPMKGHSHVYWYRQLPEEGLKFMVYLQKENIIDESGMPKERFSAEFPKEGPSILRIQQVVRGDSAAYFCASSPRLAGGEQYFGPGTRLTVT.